This T cell receptor (beta chain) stems from a study of tissue T cells after allogeneic stem cell transplantation. Repertoires were generated with immunoSEQ multiplex PCR, while TCRdb's copy carries only in-frame clones and drops some. The data show about 43,000 clones, 80% to 95% seen once. The CDR3 runs 14 residues. Germline values: CDR1 MNHEY, CDR2 SMNVEV (reference sequence). V was clipped by 0 bases and J by 5 bases, with 8 bases between them. The origin of this receptor is a woman between 35 and 70 years old who later had graft-versus-host disease after an allogeneic stem cell transplant. The rearrangement links TRBV27 to TRBJ2-1; D unresolved. The sequencing used blood, collected before transplantation. The CDR3 DNA follows: TGTGCCAGCAGTTTATCCGTCACCGACAATGAGCAGTTCTTC. Translation: CASSLSVTDNEQFF.